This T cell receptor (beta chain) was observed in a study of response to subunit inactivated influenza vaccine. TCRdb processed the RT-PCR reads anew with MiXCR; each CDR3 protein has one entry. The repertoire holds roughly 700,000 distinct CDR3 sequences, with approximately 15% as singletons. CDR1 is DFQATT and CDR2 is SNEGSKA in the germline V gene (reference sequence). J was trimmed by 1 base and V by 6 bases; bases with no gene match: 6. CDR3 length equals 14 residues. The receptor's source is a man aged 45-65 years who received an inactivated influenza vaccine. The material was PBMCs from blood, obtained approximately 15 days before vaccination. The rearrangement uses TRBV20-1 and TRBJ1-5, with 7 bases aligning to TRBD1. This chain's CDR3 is CSATGTESNQPQHF. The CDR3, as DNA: TGCAGTGCGACCGGGACAGAGAGCAATCAGCCCCAGCATTTT.